This T cell receptor beta chain is from a study of shared clonotypes between healthy human individuals. The CDR3 has 13 residues. Deletions cut 6 bases from V and 4 bases from J, with 9 bases between. In germline, CDR1 is MNHEY, CDR2 SMNVEV (reference sequence). Each cell subset's genomic DNA was divided evenly among several immunoSEQ plates. Repertoires were generated with immunoSEQ multiplex PCR, while TCRdb's copy carries only in-frame clones and drops some. This sample carries approximately 2,000,000 clones, roughly 92% of them seen once, and the ten largest clones take approximately 0.4%. This chain uses TRBV27 with TRBJ2-2; D is unresolved. Sequenced material: naive CD4+ T cells from PBMCs. The subset denotes: CD45RA+ positively selected. This receptor was identified in a young man in good health. Some clones in this sample may be carry-over from other donors' samples. CDR3 nucleotides: TGTGCCAGCAGAATACCACTCACCGGGGAGCTGTTTTTT. It codes for CASRIPLTGELFF.